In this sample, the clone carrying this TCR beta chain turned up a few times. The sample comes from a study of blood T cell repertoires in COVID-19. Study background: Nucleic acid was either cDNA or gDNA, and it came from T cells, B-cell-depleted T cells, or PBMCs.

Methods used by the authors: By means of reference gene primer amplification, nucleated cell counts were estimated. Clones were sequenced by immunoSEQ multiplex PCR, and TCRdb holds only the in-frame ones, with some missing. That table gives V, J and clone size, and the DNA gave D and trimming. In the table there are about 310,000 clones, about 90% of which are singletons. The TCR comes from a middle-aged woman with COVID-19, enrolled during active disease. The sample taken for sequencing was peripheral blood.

CDR3 loop: CASSTISGIEQYF. DNA for the CDR3: TGTGCCAGCAGTACTATCTCAGGGATTGAGCAGTACTTC. This rearrangement joins TRBV28 to TRBJ2-7, with D perhaps TRBD1 (5 bases). The CDR3 has 13 residues. V dropped 5 bases and J dropped 7 bases, with 15 bases sitting between them. Germline V gives CDR1 MDHEN, CDR2 SYDVKM.